Shown below are 17 T cell receptor beta chains from a single sample sequenced in a study of PD-1 blockade in classical Hodgkin lymphoma. TCRdb's copy holds only in-frame clones and misses some; the assay was immunoSEQ multiplex PCR. The data contain tens of thousands of clones, about 93% of them singletons. Time point indicated: newly diagnosed, previously untreated cHL patient sample. The sequencing input was peripheral blood mononuclear cells (PBMCs). The receptors were sampled from a human donor with classical Hodgkin lymphoma.

The J gene is TRBJ1-3, the V gene TRBV18; D not certain. The germline gives CDR1 KGHSH, CDR2 LQKENI. The CDR3 consists of 13 residues. Trimming pared 4 bases from V and 6 bases from J, leaving 10 bases between. The CDR3 loop reads CASSQSTQNTIYF. The CDR3 DNA follows: TGTGCCAGCTCACAATCTACGCAAAACACCATATATTTT.

A single count supports this clone. The chain couples TRBV5-1 to TRBJ2-1; TRBD2 aligns across 11 bases. V lost 4 bases to trimming and J lost 8 bases; unmatched junction nucleotides: 8. Germline values: CDR1 SGHRS, CDR2 YFSETQ. This CDR3 spans 15 amino acids. CDR3 nucleotides: TGCGCCAGCAGCCATACTAGCGGGGGAAATTATGAGCAGTTCTTC. Translated: CASSHTSGGNYEQFF.

The genes are TRBV29-1 and TRBJ2-1, with D possibly matching TRBD2 (6 bases). Germline CDR1 and CDR2: SQVTM and ANQGSEA. Trimming shortened V by 5 bases and J by 5 bases, and 10 bases separated the two germline ends. The CDR3 sequence is 12 residues long. The CDR3 is CSVQGGDNEQFF. As DNA, the CDR3 is TGCAGCGTTCAGGGAGGAGACAATGAGCAGTTCTTC.

CDR3 sequence: CASTYGQGKGDTIYF. The DNA of the CDR3 is TGCGCCAGCACCTACGGACAGGGGAAGGGGGACACCATATATTTT. This sequence joins TRBV23-1 and TRBJ1-3; the match to TRBD1 covers 9 bases. TRBV23-1 is known as an ORF, though its function is uncertain. Unmatched junction bases numbered 12, after V lost 7 bases and J lost 8 bases. There are 15 residues in the CDR3.

The V gene is TRBV9, the J gene TRBJ1-5, with 9 bases fitting TRBD1. CDR1 and CDR2 from the germline V gene are SGDLS and YYNGEE. V lost 4 bases, J lost 9 bases, and 11 bases stayed unmatched. The CDR3 is 15 residues long. DNA of the CDR3: TGTGCCAGCAGCCCCTCCGGGACAGGGACGGTGCCCCAGCATTTT. It encodes CASSPSGTGTVPQHF.

This chain uses TRBV7-6 with TRBJ2-7; no definite D call. CDR1 SGHVS and CDR2 FNYEAQ come from the germline V gene. Trimming cost V 4 bases and J 4 bases, with 8 bases left between them. The CDR3 extends over 12 amino acids. The CDR3 sequence is CASSSHGYEQYF. CDR3 sequence (DNA): TGTGCCAGCAGCTCTCACGGGTACGAGCAGTACTTC.

This clone has only a few counts. The chain employs TRBV6-1 and TRBJ1-6; 10 bases match TRBD1. Germline V lookup: CDR1 MNHNS, CDR2 SASEGT. The CDR3 length is 16 residues. V lost 0 bases and J lost 9; bases outside the gene matches: 5. CDR3 DNA sequence: TGTGCCAGCAGTGAAGCCTCTGGGACAGGGGTTTCACCCCTCCACTTT. As protein: CASSEASGTGVSPLHF.

The chain combines TRBV11-3 with TRBJ2-1, with 7 bases fitting TRBD1. The CDR3 is 16 amino acids. CDR1 and CDR2 from the germline V gene are SGHNT and YENEEA. Unmatched junction bases numbered 8, after V lost 2 bases and J lost 4 bases. This CDR3 reads CASSLQGGNRYNEQFF. The DNA of the CDR3 is TGTGCCAGCAGCTTACAAGGGGGCAATCGGTACAATGAGCAGTTCTTC. The full variable domain, completed using reference TRBV11-3 and TRBJ2-1, is EAGVVQSPRYKIIEKKQPVAFWCNPISGHNTLYWYLQNLGQGPELLIRYENEEAVDDSQLPKDRFSAERLKGVDSTLKIQPAELGDSAVYLCASSLQGGNRYNEQFFGPGTRLTVL.

The sample holds one count of this clone. The V gene is TRBV7-8, the J gene TRBJ2-5; D gene uncertain. V lost 8 bases and J lost 1, with 5 bases in between. This CDR3 has 11 amino acids. Germline V gene sequence: CDR1 SGHVS, CDR2 FQNEAQ. CDR3 coding DNA: TGTGCCAGCTCCCTCCAAGAGACCCAGTACTTC. Its protein product is CASSLQETQYF.

The chain is built from TRBV2 and TRBJ1-1; D not certain. Germline V lookup: CDR1 SNHLY, CDR2 FYNNEI. V shed 6 bases and J shed 7 bases, with 6 bases lying between them. The CDR3 totals 10 residues. This CDR3 is CASRRFEAFF. The CDR3 DNA sequence: TGTGCCAGCAGGAGGTTTGAAGCTTTCTTT.

The chain links TRBV2 to TRBJ1-2; no clear D. Trimming shortened V by 6 bases and J by 4 bases, and 9 bases separated the two germline ends. Germline loops: CDR1 SNHLY, CDR2 FYNNEI. The CDR3 spans 12 residues. CDR3 in amino acids: CASRDQSYGYTF. The CDR3 DNA reads TGTGCCAGCAGGGACCAGTCCTATGGCTACACCTTC.

The rearrangement links TRBV5-5 to TRBJ1-4; the D gene is possibly TRBD1 (6 bases). V was shortened by 0 bases and J by 8 bases, with 20 bases between the two germline ends. CDR1 and CDR2 from the germline V gene are SGHKS and YYEKEE (reference sequence). The CDR3 length is 17 residues. The CDR3 spells CASSLGQGGGRNEKLFF. The CDR3 DNA reads TGTGCCAGCAGCTTGGGGCAGGGCGGGGGGCGCAACGAAAAACTGTTTTTT.

The gene calls are TRBV10-3 and TRBJ2-2; tentatively, D is TRBD2 (6 bases). V lost 6 bases and J lost 2, with 16 bases in between. The germline CDR1 and CDR2 sequences are ENHRY and SYGVKD. The CDR3 is 16 residues long. The CDR3 DNA is TGTGCCATCAGCCCCTCGGGCGGGAAAAACACCGGGGAGCTGTTTTTT. Amino acid sequence: CAISPSGGKNTGELFF.

The genes are TRBV6-5 and TRBJ1-3, with no clear D. CDR3 length: 11 amino acids. Trimming stripped 7 bases from V and 4 bases from J, with 5 bases between. CDR1 and CDR2 (germline): MNHEY, SVGAGI. CDR3 amino acids: CASTAGNTIYF. In DNA, the CDR3 is TGTGCCAGCACCGCGGGAAACACCATATATTTT.

The chain recombines TRBV6-5 with TRBJ2-2, with 8 bases fitting TRBD1. The junction had 3 bases not matched to a gene; V was cut back by 6 bases and J by 3 bases. This CDR3 has 14 amino acids. Germline V gene data show CDR1 as MNHEY and CDR2 as SVGAGI. Here the CDR3 reads CASRDRGYTGELFF. The CDR3 DNA is TGTGCCAGCAGAGACAGGGGTTACACCGGGGAGCTGTTTTTT.

This sequence joins TRBV13 and TRBJ2-3; 15 bases match TRBD2. This CDR3 is built from 17 residues. V gave up 5 bases and J gave up 4 bases; unmatched junction bases: 7. Germline V gives CDR1 PRHDT, CDR2 FYEKMQ (reference sequence). The CDR3, as DNA: TGTGCCAGCAGCCCAGGACTAGCGGGAGGGCACCCAGATACGCAGTATTTT. Translating it yields CASSPGLAGGHPDTQYF.

The rearrangement joins TRBV7-8 to TRBJ2-3; perhaps TRBD2 as D (5 bases). Germline V gives CDR1 SGHVS, CDR2 FQNEAQ. This CDR3 region has 14 residues. V gave up 4 bases and J gave up 2 bases, with 10 bases separating them. The CDR3 region has the DNA TGTGCCAGCAGCTCTCGCGGGTACACAGATACGCAGTATTTT. It specifies CASSSRGYTDTQYF.